The 31 T cell receptor beta chains below were found in one sample sequenced in a study of early T cells in non-severe SARS-CoV-2 infection. TCRdb recomputed calls from the 5' RACE reads with MiXCR, one row per CDR3 protein. The sample lists tens of thousands of distinct CDR3 sequences, about 11% occurring once. Input material: whole blood. The receptors were sampled from an adult who was a healthcare worker with PCR-confirmed SARS-CoV-2 infection or an uninfected control (not recorded which).

This clonotype occurred many times. The CDR3 coding sequence is TGTGCCAGCAGGACAGACACTTCCTATGGCTACACCTTC. It is translated as CASRTDTSYGYTF. This chain joins TRBV25-1 and TRBJ1-2; tentatively, D is TRBD1 (5 bases). The CDR3 is made up of 13 amino acids. Germline V lookup: CDR1 MGHDK, CDR2 SYGVNS. Trimming shortened V by 6 bases and J by 4 bases, and 12 bases separated the two germline ends.

This clonotype was picked up a small number of times. The chain combines TRBV15 with TRBJ2-7, with TRBD2 matching 8 bases. The CDR3 has 15 residues. Germline lookup yields CDR1 LNHNV and CDR2 YYDKDF (reference sequence). After removal of 1 base from V and 6 bases from J, the junction contained 8 bases not matched to a gene. The CDR3 reads CATSRAGGLVAEQYF. The DNA of the CDR3 is TGTGCCACCAGCAGAGCGGGAGGGCTCGTCGCCGAGCAGTACTTC.

This clonotype was observed a few times. The rearrangement joins TRBV28 to TRBJ1-2, with D possibly TRBD1 on 5 matching bases. The V end lost 5 bases, the J end lost 3 bases, and 10 bases lay between the germline ends. Germline CDR1 is MDHEN and CDR2 is SYDVKM. CDR3 length: 13 amino acids. The CDR3 bases are TGTGCCAGCAGTCCCCAGGGTTACTATGGCTACACCTTC. Residues: CASSPQGYYGYTF.

This clonotype was observed at least ten times. The rearrangement links TRBV11-2 to TRBJ2-1; D is unresolved. Trimming removed 1 base from V and 8 bases from J, with 3 bases in between. This CDR3 is 11 amino acids long. Per the germline V gene, CDR1 is SGHAT and CDR2 is FQNNGV. The CDR3 DNA reads TGTGCCAGCAGCTTAGTCTATGAGCAGTTCTTC. Translated: CASSLVYEQFF.

This clonotype has at least ten counts. J is TRBJ1-1 and V is TRBV7-3, with D perhaps matching TRBD1 (5 bases). V lost 2 bases and J lost 8, with 9 bases in between. The CDR3 spans 12 residues. Germline V gives CDR1 SGHTA, CDR2 FQGTGA. Written as DNA, the CDR3 is TGTGCCAGCAGCTTACAGGGAAACGAAGCTTTCTTT. Protein: CASSLQGNEAFF.

The table lists this clonotype with a few counts. This sequence joins TRBV5-1 and TRBJ2-5; TRBD2 is a possible D gene (6 bases). This CDR3 is 14 amino acids long. With 0 bases removed from V and 4 bases from J, the gap between germline ends came to 10 bases. The V gene's germline CDR1 is SGHRS and CDR2 YFSETQ. The CDR3 sequence is CASSLVTGGETQYF. The CDR3 coding sequence is TGCGCCAGCAGCTTGGTTACCGGGGGAGAGACCCAGTACTTC.

DNA of the CDR3: TGTGCCAGCTCCAGGACTAGTTACTACGAGCAGTACTTC. Protein: CASSRTSYYEQYF. J is TRBJ2-7 and V is TRBV2, with 7 bases identical to TRBD2. The CDR3 runs 13 residues. Germline CDR1 SNHLY, CDR2 FYNNEI. V shed 8 bases, J shed 3 bases, and the junction held 7 bases outside the gene matches. Looking up the rest from reference TRBV2 and TRBJ2-7 gives the full variable domain: EPEVTQTPSHQVTQMGQEVILRCVPISNHLYFYWYRQILGQKVEFLVSFYNNEISEKSEIFDDQFSVERPDGSNFTLKIRSTKLEDSAMYFCASSRTSYYEQYFGPGTRLTVT.

The sample holds a few counts of this clonotype. The chain couples TRBV7-9 to TRBJ2-1, with a weak D call TRBD1 (5 bases). Trimming shortened V by 0 bases and J by 8 bases, and 14 bases separated the two germline ends. From germline, CDR1 is SEHNR and CDR2 FQNEAQ (reference sequence). This CDR3 is 15 amino acids long. The CDR3 protein is CASSLAQGQVDEQFF. CDR3 DNA sequence: TGTGCCAGCAGCTTAGCGCAGGGTCAGGTGGATGAGCAGTTCTTC.

In regard to this clonotype: A much larger clone sits a single nucleotide away, making a read error possible. The chain joins TRBV16 to TRBJ1-5; D unclear. The CDR3 consists of 11 residues. The germline V gene encodes CDR1 KGHSY and CDR2 FQNENV. CDR3 in DNA: TGTGCCGTAAGGAGCATTCAGCCCCAGCATTTT. It specifies CAVRSIQPQHF.

The table lists this clonotype with a few counts. The chain links TRBV28 to TRBJ1-4; D ambiguous. Looked up from germline, CDR1 is MDHEN and CDR2 is SYDVKM. Trimming took off 3 bases at V and 3 bases at J, with 5 bases between the two ends. CDR3 size: 13 residues. The CDR3 sequence is CASSFPPNEKLFF. The CDR3 nucleotides are TGTGCCAGCAGTTTCCCGCCTAATGAAAAACTGTTTTTT.

This clonotype showed up many times. The CDR3 spells CASSLGRGSGPKNIQYF. As DNA, the CDR3 is TGTGCCAGCAGCTTAGGTCGCGGGAGCGGACCCAAAAACATTCAGTACTTC. This rearrangement joins TRBV11-2 to TRBJ2-4; 7 bases align to TRBD2. Per the germline V gene, CDR1 is SGHAT and CDR2 is FQNNGV. V was pared by 1 base and J by 2 bases, with 8 bases of the junction left unmatched. The CDR3 has 17 residues.

The genes are TRBV6-5 and TRBJ1-2, with unresolved D. Germline V gives CDR1 MNHEY, CDR2 SVGAGI. This CDR3 spans 12 amino acids. V was clipped by 8 bases and J by 4 bases, with 11 bases between them. The DNA for the CDR3 is TGTGCCAGCTACGCCTCGTTCTATGGCTACACCTTC. Its protein is CASYASFYGYTF.

With regard to this clonotype: A read error may produce the germline difference seen at one junction end. The V gene is TRBV7-6, the J gene TRBJ2-7; TRBD2 matches at 7 bases. This CDR3 comprises 13 residues. Germline CDR1 is SGHVS and CDR2 is FNYEAQ. The DNA for the CDR3 is TGTGCCAGCAGCCGTTTCGGGGGGAACGAGCAGTACTTT. The encoded protein is CASSRFGGNEQYF.

The chain has TRBV10-3 and TRBJ1-1; D remains ambiguous. There are 11 residues in the CDR3. Germline V lookup: CDR1 ENHRY, CDR2 SYGVKD. Trimming removed 3 bases from V and 7 bases from J, with 6 bases in between. The CDR3 bases are TGTGCCATCAGTGATATTGGTGAAGCTTTCTTT. Translated, it gives CAISDIGEAFF.

Ten or more counts support this clonotype. The rearrangement links TRBV20-1 to TRBJ2-1, with 8 bases fitting TRBD2. The CDR3 is 16 amino acids. Germline CDR1 is DFQATT and CDR2 is SNEGSKA (reference sequence). The trim removed 1 base at V and 4 bases at J, leaving 9 bases unmatched. The CDR3 DNA sequence: TGCAGTGCTAGAGGTGGCCGGACTAGCTTGTACAATGAGCAGTTCTTC. Translation gives CSARGGRTSLYNEQFF.

This clonotype appeared once. The rearrangement links TRBV5-1 to TRBJ2-2, with TRBD2 as a possible D gene (6 bases). The CDR3 is 16 amino acids. Germline CDR1 is SGHRS and CDR2 is YFSETQ. With 0 bases removed from V and 1 base from J, the gap between germline ends came to 10 bases. Here the CDR3 reads CASSLAGLQNTGELFF. CDR3 DNA: TGCGCCAGCAGCTTGGCGGGACTCCAGAACACCGGGGAGCTGTTTTTT.

This clonotype was counted a single time. The CDR3 DNA sequence: TGCAGTGGGGGACTAGCGGGAGGGCCCTCTGAGCAGTTCTTC. Residues: CSGGLAGGPSEQFF. The chain employs TRBV20-1 and TRBJ2-1; 16 bases agree with TRBD2. Trimming cost V 7 bases and J 9 bases; bases outside gene matches: 6. Germline V CDR1 and CDR2: DFQATT, SNEGSKA (reference sequence). This CDR3 region has 14 residues.

In its sample, this clonotype was seen once. V gene TRBV20-1 combines with J gene TRBJ1-2; D is uncertain. The CDR3 runs 13 residues. CDR1 DFQATT and CDR2 SNEGSKA come from the germline V gene (reference sequence). In DNA, the CDR3 is TGCAGGGCGGCGGGAGGTTTGAACTATGGCTACACCTTC. This gives the protein CRAAGGLNYGYTF.

This clonotype was detected only a few times. The chain uses TRBV11-3 and TRBJ2-3; D uncertain. V lost 2 bases, J lost 4 bases, and 7 bases lay in between. CDR1 and CDR2 (germline): SGHNT, YENEEA. The CDR3 has 13 residues. CDR3 sequence reads: CASSLWDSDTQYF. The CDR3 DNA reads as TGTGCCAGCAGCTTATGGGATTCAGATACGCAGTATTTT.

The rearrangement uses TRBV5-5 and TRBJ2-1; no clear D gene. Looked up from germline, CDR1 is SGHKS and CDR2 is YYEKEE (reference sequence). Trimming stripped 0 bases from V and 7 bases from J, with 8 bases between. The CDR3 spans 13 residues. CDR3 amino acids: CASSLVLGNEQFF. The CDR3, as DNA: TGTGCCAGCAGCTTGGTTTTGGGGAATGAGCAGTTCTTC.

There are a few counts of this clonotype. This CDR3 is CASSLVRGRTYNEQFF. CDR3 nucleotides: TGTGCCAGCAGCTTAGTGAGGGGTAGGACCTACAATGAGCAGTTCTTC. The chain recombines TRBV7-9 with TRBJ2-1; D possibly matches TRBD1 or TRBD2 (5 bases each). Germline assignment: CDR1 SEHNR and CDR2 FQNEAQ (reference sequence). CDR3 length: 16 amino acids. Trimming took 1 base from V and 2 from J, leaving 12 bases between them.

V usage is TRBV6-2 or TRBV6-3 and J usage is TRBJ2-3; D not resolved. From germline, CDR1 is MNHEY and CDR2 SVGEGT. V lost 0 bases to trimming and J lost 3 bases, with 10 bases between them. This CDR3 is built from 15 residues. The CDR3 loop is CASSYSDRRTDTQYF. The CDR3 bases are TGTGCCAGCAGTTACTCCGATCGCAGAACAGATACGCAGTATTTT.

This chain links TRBV2 with TRBJ1-2; 8 nucleotides line up with TRBD1. There are 13 residues in the CDR3. Trimming took 6 bases from V and 4 from J; bases not matched to a gene: 4. Germline loops: CDR1 SNHLY, CDR2 FYNNEI. The CDR3 DNA is TGTGCCAGCAGAGGGACAGGATTCTATGGCTACACCTTC. It codes for CASRGTGFYGYTF. Complete variable domain (other parts from reference TRBV2 and TRBJ1-2): EPEVTQTPSHQVTQMGQEVILRCVPISNHLYFYWYRQILGQKVEFLVSFYNNEISEKSEIFDDQFSVERPDGSNFTLKIRSTKLEDSAMYFCASRGTGFYGYTFGSGTRLTVV.

The chain combines TRBV28 with TRBJ2-7, with D perhaps assigned TRBD1 or TRBD2 (5 bases each). The CDR3 extends over 18 amino acids. Trimming removed 5 bases from V and 0 bases from J, with 23 bases in between. Germline assignment: CDR1 MDHEN and CDR2 SYDVKM. This CDR3 reads CASSGLGTDGFVSYEQYF. CDR3 coding DNA: TGTGCCAGCAGTGGACTGGGGACGGACGGCTTTGTCTCCTACGAGCAGTACTTC. The variable domain in full, with the rest retrieved from reference TRBV28 and TRBJ2-7, is DVKVTQSSRYLVKRTGEKVFLECVQDMDHENMFWYRQDPGLGLRLIYFSYDVKMKEKGDIPEGYSVSREKKERFSLILESASTNQTSMYLCASSGLGTDGFVSYEQYFGPGTRLTVT.

This clonotype was found a few times. The V gene is TRBV7-2, the J gene TRBJ1-2; D gene ambiguous. Germline-derived CDR1 and CDR2 are SGHTA and FQGNSA. CDR3 size: 11 residues. V lost 5 bases to trimming and J lost 5 bases, with 6 bases between them. CDR3 sequence (DNA): TGTGCCAGCAGCCAGGAGTATGGCTACACCTTC. Translating gives CASSQEYGYTF.

This clonotype was seen more than once but under ten times. The chain couples TRBV28 to TRBJ2-7; 10 nucleotides agree with TRBD1. V lost 8 bases, J lost 3 bases, and 10 bases stayed unmatched. Germline CDR1 reads MDHEN; CDR2 reads SYDVKM. The CDR3 has 15 amino acids. CDR3 loop: CASGPAGTGDYEQYF. CDR3 coding DNA: TGTGCCAGCGGACCCGCCGGGACAGGGGACTACGAGCAGTACTTC.

This chain links TRBV2 with TRBJ1-2; D perhaps matches TRBD1 (6 bases). Germline V gives CDR1 SNHLY, CDR2 FYNNEI. This CDR3 has 13 amino acids. V gave up 8 bases and J gave up 5 bases, with 15 bases separating them. CDR3 amino acids: CASGREGGYGYTF. In DNA, the CDR3 is TGTGCCAGCGGCCGGGAGGGGGGATATGGCTACACCTTC.

This clonotype was picked up a small number of times. The J gene is TRBJ2-5, the V gene TRBV9, with D unresolved. CDR3 length equals 14 residues. Trimming removed 3 bases at V and 5 bases at J, with 14 bases between. The germline gives CDR1 SGDLS, CDR2 YYNGEE. The CDR3, as DNA: TGTGCCAGCAGCGAGGGCCCGGATTTGGAGACCCAGTACTTC. Its protein is CASSEGPDLETQYF.

The chain recombines TRBV7-2 with TRBJ1-6, with TRBD1 as a possible D gene (5 bases). Per the germline V gene, CDR1 is SGHTA and CDR2 is FQGNSA. The CDR3 spans 15 residues. Trimming removed 7 bases at V and 0 bases at J, with 10 bases between. The CDR3 sequence is CASTDSSSYNSPLHF. DNA of the CDR3: TGTGCCAGCACTGACAGTAGCTCCTATAATTCACCCCTCCACTTT.

There are a few counts of this clonotype. The J gene is TRBJ1-5, the V gene TRBV24-1; possible D gene TRBD1, 5 bases. The germline V and J ends were trimmed by 8 bases and 5 bases, with 15 bases remaining between them. CDR3 length: 14 residues. Germline-derived CDR1 and CDR2 are KGHDR and SFDVKD. The CDR3: CATKGQEVYQPQHF. As DNA, the CDR3 is TGTGCCACCAAGGGGCAGGAAGTCTATCAGCCCCAGCATTTT.

This clonotype was recorded a few times. The chain recombines TRBV13 with TRBJ2-3; 10 bases fit TRBD2. CDR3 length: 17 residues. V gave up 4 bases and J gave up 1 base; unmatched junction bases: 8. Germline V gene data show CDR1 as PRHDT and CDR2 as FYEKMQ (reference sequence). This chain's CDR3 is CASSSRRLAGGTDTQYF. CDR3 coding DNA: TGTGCCAGCAGCTCGCGGAGACTAGCGGGTGGCACAGATACGCAGTATTTT.